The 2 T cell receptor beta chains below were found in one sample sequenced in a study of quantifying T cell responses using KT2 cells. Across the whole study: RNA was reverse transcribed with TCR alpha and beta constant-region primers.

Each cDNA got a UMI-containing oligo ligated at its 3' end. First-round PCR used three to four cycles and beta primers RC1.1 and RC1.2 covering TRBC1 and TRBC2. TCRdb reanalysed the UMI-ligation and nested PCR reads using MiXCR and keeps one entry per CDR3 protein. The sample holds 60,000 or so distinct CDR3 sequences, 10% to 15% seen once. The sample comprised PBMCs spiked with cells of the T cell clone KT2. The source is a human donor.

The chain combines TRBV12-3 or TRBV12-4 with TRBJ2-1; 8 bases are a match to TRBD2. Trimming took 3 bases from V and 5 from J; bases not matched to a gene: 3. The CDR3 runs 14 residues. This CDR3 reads CASSLGAGDNEQFF. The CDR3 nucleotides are TGTGCCAGCAGTTTGGGAGCGGGGGACAATGAGCAGTTCTTC.

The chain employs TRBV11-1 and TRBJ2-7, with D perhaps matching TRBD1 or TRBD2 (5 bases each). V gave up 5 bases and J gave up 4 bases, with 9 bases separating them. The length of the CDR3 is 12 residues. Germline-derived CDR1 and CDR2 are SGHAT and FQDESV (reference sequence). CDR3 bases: TGTGCCAGCAGCGGGGACCATTACGAGCAGTACTTC. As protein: CASSGDHYEQYF.